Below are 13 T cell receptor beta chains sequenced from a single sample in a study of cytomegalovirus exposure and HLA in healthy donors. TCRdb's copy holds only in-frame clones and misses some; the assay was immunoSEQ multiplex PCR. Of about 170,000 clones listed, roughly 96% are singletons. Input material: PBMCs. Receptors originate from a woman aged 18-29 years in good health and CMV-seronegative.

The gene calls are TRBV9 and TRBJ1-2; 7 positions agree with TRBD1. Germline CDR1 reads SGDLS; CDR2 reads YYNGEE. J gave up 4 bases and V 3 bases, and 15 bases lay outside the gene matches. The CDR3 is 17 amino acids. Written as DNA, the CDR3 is TGTGCCAGCAGCGGGGGTCACAGGGGCGAACCCTTCTATGGCTACACCTTC. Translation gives CASSGGHRGEPFYGYTF. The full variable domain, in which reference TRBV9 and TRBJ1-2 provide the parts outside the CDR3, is DSGVTQTPKHLITATGQRVTLRCSPRSGDLSVYWYQQSLDQGLQFLIQYYNGEERAKGNILERFSAQQFPDLHSELNLSSLELGDSALYFCASSGGHRGEPFYGYTFGSGTRLTVV.

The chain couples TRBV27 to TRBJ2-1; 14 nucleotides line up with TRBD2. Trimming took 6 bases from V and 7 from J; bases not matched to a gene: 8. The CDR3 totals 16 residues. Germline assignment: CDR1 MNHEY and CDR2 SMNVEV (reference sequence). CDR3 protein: CASSRLAGGVVNEQFF. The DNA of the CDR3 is TGTGCCAGCAGCCGACTAGCGGGGGGGGTAGTGAATGAGCAGTTCTTC.

The CDR3 sequence is CASSSQGVGTEAFF. In DNA form, the CDR3 reads TGTGCCAGCAGCTCACAAGGGGTTGGCACTGAAGCTTTCTTT. The rearrangement uses TRBV7-9 and TRBJ1-1; a possible D gene is TRBD1 (5 bases). V lost 4 bases and J lost 4, with 13 bases in between. Germline assignment: CDR1 SEHNR and CDR2 FQNEAQ (reference sequence). The CDR3 runs 14 residues.

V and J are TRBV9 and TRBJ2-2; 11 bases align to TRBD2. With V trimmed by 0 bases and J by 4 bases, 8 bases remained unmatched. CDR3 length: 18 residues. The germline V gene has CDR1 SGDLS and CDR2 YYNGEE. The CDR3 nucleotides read TGTGCCAGCAGCGTAGGGCTAGCGGGGGGCTCATCCACCGGGGAGCTGTTTTTT. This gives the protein CASSVGLAGGSSTGELFF. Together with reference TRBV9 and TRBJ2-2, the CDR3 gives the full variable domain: DSGVTQTPKHLITATGQRVTLRCSPRSGDLSVYWYQQSLDQGLQFLIQYYNGEERAKGNILERFSAQQFPDLHSELNLSSLELGDSALYFCASSVGLAGGSSTGELFFGEGSRLTVL.

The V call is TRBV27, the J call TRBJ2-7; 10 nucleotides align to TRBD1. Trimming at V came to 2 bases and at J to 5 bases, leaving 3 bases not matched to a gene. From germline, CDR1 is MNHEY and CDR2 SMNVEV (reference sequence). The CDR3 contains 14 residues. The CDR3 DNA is TGTGCCAGCAGTTTAGGGACAGGGGATCACGAGCAGTACTTC. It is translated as CASSLGTGDHEQYF.

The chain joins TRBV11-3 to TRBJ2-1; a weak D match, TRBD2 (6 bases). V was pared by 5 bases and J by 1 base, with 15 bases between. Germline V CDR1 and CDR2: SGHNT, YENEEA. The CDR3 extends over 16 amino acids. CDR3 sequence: CASSPGAGSSYNEQFF. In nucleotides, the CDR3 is TGTGCCAGCAGCCCCGGTGCGGGGTCATCCTACAATGAGCAGTTCTTC.

In DNA form, the CDR3 reads TGTGCCAGCAGTTATGTTCTTACAGATACGCAGTATTTT. The encoded protein is CASSYVLTDTQYF. The rearrangement joins TRBV6-6 to TRBJ2-3; D is unclear. Germline assignment: CDR1 MNHNY and CDR2 SVGAGI (reference sequence). Trimming took 3 bases from V and 3 from J, leaving 7 bases between them. The CDR3 totals 13 residues.

The CDR3 spells CASSIIRGRGTGELFF. The CDR3 nucleotides read TGTGCCAGTAGTATAATCAGGGGGCGAGGCACCGGGGAGCTGTTTTTT. This rearrangement joins TRBV19 to TRBJ2-2; 8 bases line up with TRBD1. Trimming removed 2 bases from V and 4 bases from J; junction bases left unmatched: 6. The CDR3 has 16 amino acids. The V gene's germline CDR1 is LNHDA and CDR2 SQIVND (reference sequence).

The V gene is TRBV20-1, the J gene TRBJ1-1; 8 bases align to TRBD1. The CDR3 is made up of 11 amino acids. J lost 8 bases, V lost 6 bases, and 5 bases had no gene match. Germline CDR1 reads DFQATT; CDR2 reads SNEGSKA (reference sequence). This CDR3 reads CSATTGVEAFF. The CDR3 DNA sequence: TGCAGTGCGACGACAGGGGTCGAAGCTTTCTTT.

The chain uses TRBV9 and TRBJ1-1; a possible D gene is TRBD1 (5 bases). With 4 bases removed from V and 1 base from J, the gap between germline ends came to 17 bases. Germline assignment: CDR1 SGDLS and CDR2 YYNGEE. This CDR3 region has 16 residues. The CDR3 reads CASSYNRDSQNTEAFF. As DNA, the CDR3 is TGTGCCAGCAGCTATAATCGCGACAGCCAGAACACTGAAGCTTTCTTT.

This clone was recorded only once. The CDR3 loop is CASSVKQGNTEAFF. The CDR3 bases are TGTGCCAGCTCCGTAAAACAGGGGAACACTGAAGCTTTCTTT. The chain links TRBV18 to TRBJ1-1, with D tentatively TRBD1 (6 bases). Germline CDR1 and CDR2: KGHSH and LQKENI. V lost 6 bases and J lost 1, with 12 bases in between. This CDR3 has 14 amino acids.

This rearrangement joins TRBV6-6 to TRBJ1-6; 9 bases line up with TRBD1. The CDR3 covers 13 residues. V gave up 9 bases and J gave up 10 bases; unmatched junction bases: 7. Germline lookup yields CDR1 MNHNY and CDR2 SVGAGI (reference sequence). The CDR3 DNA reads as TGTGCCAGTGCCCGGGACAGGGACTCACCCCTCCACTTT. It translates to CASARDRDSPLHF.

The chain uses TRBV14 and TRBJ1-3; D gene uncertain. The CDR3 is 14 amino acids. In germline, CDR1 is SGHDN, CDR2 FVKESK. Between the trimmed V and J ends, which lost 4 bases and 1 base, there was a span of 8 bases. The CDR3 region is CASSPVPSGNTIYF. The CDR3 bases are TGTGCCAGCAGCCCAGTGCCTTCTGGAAACACCATATATTTT.